What follows are 26 T cell receptor beta chains derived from one specimen sequenced in a study of blood T cell repertoires in COVID-19. Libraries were prepared by immunoSEQ multiplex PCR; TCRdb keeps only in-frame clonotypes and omits some of them. Here the sample spans about 150,000 clones, about 86% being singletons. Material for sequencing was PBMCs or T cells enriched from blood (not recorded which). These receptors originate from a man aged 50 or older who had recovered from COVID-19.

This clone was detected only once. This chain joins TRBV13 and TRBJ2-1, with 10 bases lining up with TRBD2. The V and J ends lost 4 bases and 7 bases, in that order; junction bases with no gene match: 7. CDR1 PRHDT and CDR2 FYEKMQ come from the germline V gene (reference sequence). The CDR3 spans 15 residues. The CDR3 is CASSSASGGVNEQFF. Written as DNA, the CDR3 is TGTGCCAGCAGCTCAGCTAGCGGGGGCGTGAATGAGCAGTTCTTC.

Written as DNA, the CDR3 is TGTGCCAGCAGTGTGACAGGGGCTAGGGGGGGGCAGTACTTC. This gives the protein CASSVTGARGGQYF. This chain uses TRBV27 with TRBJ2-7, with D maybe TRBD1 (8 bases). V dropped 5 bases and J dropped 9 bases, with 20 bases sitting between them. The CDR3 sequence is 14 residues long. CDR1 and CDR2 (germline): MNHEY, SMNVEV (reference sequence).

The V gene is TRBV7-3, the J gene TRBJ2-2; 11 bases map to TRBD2. CDR3 length: 18 amino acids. The V gene's germline CDR1 is SGHTA and CDR2 FQGTGA. Trimming cost V 3 bases and J 1 base; bases outside gene matches: 7. CDR3 residues: CASSLSPSGGQNTGELFF. The CDR3 nucleotides are TGTGCCAGCAGCTTGTCCCCTAGCGGGGGGCAGAACACCGGGGAGCTGTTTTTT.

V is TRBV2 and J is TRBJ1-3; possibly TRBD1 for D (6 bases). Germline-derived CDR1 and CDR2 are SNHLY and FYNNEI. This CDR3 is built from 14 residues. The ends were cut back, 4 bases at V and 2 bases at J, with 9 bases in the middle. CDR3 DNA sequence: TGTGCCAGCAGTGTGCAGGGGACTGGAAACACCATATATTTT. Amino acid sequence: CASSVQGTGNTIYF.

This clone was seen a few times. V is TRBV18 and J is TRBJ2-3; 12 bases map to TRBD1. Germline values: CDR1 KGHSH, CDR2 LQKENI. The length of the CDR3 is 15 residues. V trimming: 8 bases; J trimming: 5 bases; junction bases outside the gene matches: 8. CDR3: CASLGGTGGRDTQYF. The CDR3 DNA follows: TGTGCCAGCCTGGGCGGGACAGGGGGCAGAGATACGCAGTATTTT.

The chain joins TRBV6-5 to TRBJ1-2; no definite D call. CDR1 MNHEY and CDR2 SVGAGI come from the germline V gene. Between the trimmed V and J ends, which lost 7 bases and 9 bases, there was a span of 18 bases. This CDR3 has 13 residues. CDR3 DNA: TGTGCCAGCACCCCGGACTCAGGCGGGCGCTACACCTTC. Encoded protein: CASTPDSGGRYTF.

In this sample, this clone turned up a few times. The gene calls are TRBV19 and TRBJ1-2, with TRBD1 matching 7 bases. Germline CDR1 is LNHDA and CDR2 is SQIVND (reference sequence). The CDR3 has 15 residues. With V trimmed by 5 bases and J by 0 bases, 6 bases remained unmatched. The CDR3 DNA is TGTGCCAGTAGTGCGTGGACAGGCCCTAACTATGGCTACACCTTC. Translated: CASSAWTGPNYGYTF.

The chain carries TRBV4-3 and TRBJ1-3, with TRBD1 as a possible D gene (5 bases). The germline V and J ends were trimmed by 0 bases and 4 bases, with 16 bases remaining between them. The CDR3 extends over 17 amino acids. The V gene's germline CDR1 is LGHNA and CDR2 YSLEER. The CDR3 sequence is CASSQDMGTRAGNTIYF. The DNA of the CDR3 is TGCGCCAGCAGCCAAGATATGGGAACCAGGGCCGGAAACACCATATATTTT.

V gene TRBV21-1 combines with J gene TRBJ1-3; TRBD1, the table's D call, was not compared with the DNA. TRBV21-1 is a known pseudogene. The CDR3 is 16 residues long. CDR3 sequence (DNA): TGTGCCAGCAGCGGACGGACAGGGGGCGAGGGAAACACCATATATTTT. Translated: CASSGRTGGEGNTIYF.

The chain joins TRBV2 to TRBJ2-2; TRBD1 agrees at 7 bases. The V gene's germline CDR1 is SNHLY and CDR2 FYNNEI. J lost 1 base, V lost 6 bases, and 2 bases had no gene match. The length of the CDR3 is 14 residues. The CDR3 nucleotides read TGTGCCAGCAGGGGGACAGTGAACACCGGGGAGCTGTTTTTT. It is translated as CASRGTVNTGELFF.

This chain uses TRBV7-9 with TRBJ1-4; 10 bases are shared with TRBD1. Trimming removed 2 bases from V and 7 bases from J; junction bases left unmatched: 7. In germline, CDR1 is SEHNR, CDR2 FQNEAQ (reference sequence). The CDR3 covers 16 residues. CDR3 DNA sequence: TGTGCCAGCAGCTTAAGTGGGACAGGGGATCGTGAAAAACTGTTTTTT. Translated, it gives CASSLSGTGDREKLFF. Supplemented by reference TRBV7-9 and TRBJ1-4, the full variable domain reads DTGVSQNPRHKITKRGQNVTFRCDPISEHNRLYWYRQTLGQGPEFLTYFQNEAQLEKSRLLSDRFSAERPKGSFSTLEIQRTEQGDSAMYLCASSLSGTGDREKLFFGSGTQLSVL.

The chain recombines TRBV2 with TRBJ2-7; TRBD1 is a possible D gene (5 bases). CDR3 size: 13 residues. Trimming cost V 10 bases and J 4 bases, with 17 bases left between them. Germline V gene lookup returns CDR1 SNHLY and CDR2 FYNNEI. CDR3 sequence (DNA): TGTGCCACCCACCCCCCGGCAGGGTACGAGCAGTACTTC. Its translation: CATHPPAGYEQYF.

The rearrangement joins TRBV7-2 to TRBJ2-7, with TRBD2 identical over 8 bases. Germline values: CDR1 SGHTA, CDR2 FQGNSA. CDR3 length: 16 residues. J lost 0 bases, V lost 5 bases, and 9 bases had no gene match. The CDR3 here is CASSPPGLGGSYEQYF. Here the CDR3 DNA reads TGTGCCAGCAGCCCCCCGGGACTAGGGGGCTCCTACGAGCAGTACTTC. Full variable domain (remainder filled in from reference TRBV7-2 and TRBJ2-7): GAGVSQSPSNKVTEKGKDVELRCDPISGHTALYWYRQSLGQGLEFLIYFQGNSAPDKSGLPSDRFSAERTGGSVSTLTIQRTQQEDSAVYLCASSPPGLGGSYEQYFGPGTRLTVT.

The CDR3 bases are TGTGCCAGCAGCGTAGTCAGCGACCCGAACACTGAAGCTTTCTTT. Translating gives CASSVVSDPNTEAFF. The chain uses TRBV9 and TRBJ1-1; the D is unclear. There are 15 residues in the CDR3. CDR1 is SGDLS and CDR2 is YYNGEE in the germline V gene. V was trimmed by 0 bases and J by 1 base, leaving 10 bases between them.

The chain carries TRBV5-1 and TRBJ2-5; 8 positions agree with TRBD1. This CDR3 is built from 15 residues. V shed 1 base, J shed 1 base, and the junction held 3 bases outside the gene matches. Germline values: CDR1 SGHRS, CDR2 YFSETQ. CDR3 region: CASSLWGQVQETQYF. As DNA, the CDR3 is TGCGCCAGCAGCTTGTGGGGACAGGTCCAAGAGACCCAGTACTTC.

The CDR3 is CASSVEVGAMGEKLFF. The DNA of the CDR3 is TGTGCCAGCAGCGTAGAGGTGGGGGCGATGGGGGAAAAACTGTTTTTT. The rearrangement uses TRBV9 and TRBJ1-4, with D possibly being TRBD1 (6 bases). The CDR3 sequence is 16 residues long. Germline V gene sequence: CDR1 SGDLS, CDR2 YYNGEE. The germline V and J ends were trimmed by 0 bases and 8 bases, with 17 bases remaining between them.

This chain links TRBV4-1 with TRBJ2-7; 12 nucleotides line up with TRBD2. CDR3 size: 16 residues. V gave up 4 bases and J gave up 4 bases; unmatched junction bases: 8. Germline V gives CDR1 MGHRA, CDR2 YSYEKL. The CDR3 protein is CASSRGLAGSTYEQYF. The CDR3 bases are TGCGCCAGCAGCCGAGGACTAGCGGGGAGTACTTACGAGCAGTACTTC.

The V call is TRBV3-1 (or the pseudogene TRBV3-2), the J call TRBJ2-1; 10 positions agree with TRBD2. The CDR3 extends over 15 amino acids. The trim removed 1 base at V and 6 bases at J, leaving 3 bases unmatched. Germline CDR1 is LGHDT and CDR2 is YNNKEL (reference sequence). CDR3: CASSQGSGGANEQFF. CDR3 sequence (DNA): TGTGCCAGCAGCCAAGGGAGCGGGGGGGCCAATGAGCAGTTCTTC.

This clone was counted a few times. Other DNA sequences in the sample encode the same CDR3. The chain couples TRBV7-2 to TRBJ2-2, with D perhaps matching TRBD2 (5 bases). Germline V gene sequence: CDR1 SGHTA, CDR2 FQGNSA. The CDR3 has 15 amino acids. V was trimmed by 2 bases and J by 7 bases, leaving 14 bases between them. CDR3 DNA: TGTGCCAGCAGCTTAACCGGGGAATTAGTCGGGGAGCTGTTTTTT. This gives the protein CASSLTGELVGELFF.

The chain couples TRBV28 to TRBJ1-5; 10 positions match TRBD1. Losses at the gene ends were 4 bases for V and 3 bases for J; bases not matched to a gene: 3. This CDR3 is 15 amino acids long. Germline V gives CDR1 MDHEN, CDR2 SYDVKM. CDR3 protein: CASSSGQGNNQPQHF. In DNA, the CDR3 is TGTGCCAGCAGTTCGGGACAGGGGAACAATCAGCCCCAGCATTTT. The variable domain in full, completed from reference TRBV28 and TRBJ1-5, reads DVKVTQSSRYLVKRTGEKVFLECVQDMDHENMFWYRQDPGLGLRLIYFSYDVKMKEKGDIPEGYSVSREKKERFSLILESASTNQTSMYLCASSSGQGNNQPQHFGDGTRLSIL.

This clone has a single count. The chain has TRBV9 and TRBJ1-5; the D is unclear. Trimming took off 0 bases at V and 0 bases at J, with 13 bases between the two ends. From germline, CDR1 is SGDLS and CDR2 YYNGEE. This CDR3 contains 17 residues. This CDR3 is CASSVGPTFNSNQPQHF. CDR3 nucleotide sequence: TGTGCCAGCAGCGTAGGACCGACATTTAATAGCAATCAGCCCCAGCATTTT.

The chain is built from TRBV6-5 and TRBJ2-7; weak D call: TRBD2 (6 bases). The germline gives CDR1 MNHEY, CDR2 SVGAGI. The V end lost 7 bases, the J end lost 2 bases, and 18 bases lay between the germline ends. This CDR3 is built from 15 residues. As DNA, the CDR3 is TGTGCCAGCATTAGCGGACAATCCACCCCCTACGAGCAGTACTTC. This sequence encodes CASISGQSTPYEQYF.

The V call is TRBV7-9, the J call TRBJ1-4; D call uncertain. Germline CDR1 and CDR2: SEHNR and FQNEAQ (reference sequence). Trimming shortened V by 1 base and J by 3 bases, and 9 bases separated the two germline ends. The length of the CDR3 is 15 residues. The CDR3 spells CASSLGLGANEKLFF. The CDR3 DNA is TGTGCCAGCAGCTTAGGGTTAGGAGCTAATGAAAAACTGTTTTTT.

The J gene is TRBJ1-1, the V gene TRBV19; TRBD1 agrees at 7 bases. The CDR3 length is 16 residues. V gave up 3 bases and J gave up 0 bases; unmatched junction bases: 7. Per the germline V gene, CDR1 is LNHDA and CDR2 is SQIVND (reference sequence). The CDR3 sequence is CASSMDPRGMNTEAFF. The CDR3 DNA reads TGTGCCAGTAGTATGGATCCCAGGGGGATGAACACTGAAGCTTTCTTT.

J is TRBJ2-1 and V is TRBV3-1 (or the pseudogene TRBV3-2), with TRBD1 as a possible D gene (6 bases). Trimming cost V 1 base and J 8 bases, with 12 bases left between them. Germline lookup yields CDR1 LGHDT and CDR2 YNNKEL (reference sequence). This CDR3 comprises 14 residues. The CDR3 spells CASSQAASGDEQFF. CDR3 bases: TGTGCCAGCAGCCAAGCAGCCTCAGGGGATGAGCAGTTCTTC.

This clone was detected a few times. The rearrangement links TRBV7-9 to TRBJ1-4, with 8 nucleotides matching TRBD1. The trim removed 6 bases at V and 2 bases at J, leaving 2 bases unmatched. Germline CDR1 SEHNR, CDR2 FQNEAQ (reference sequence). The CDR3 contains 14 residues. The CDR3 loop reads CASRRQGTNEKLFF. CDR3 bases: TGTGCCAGCAGAAGACAGGGGACTAATGAAAAACTGTTTTTT. Supplemented by reference TRBV7-9 and TRBJ1-4, the full variable domain reads DTGVSQNPRHKITKRGQNVTFRCDPISEHNRLYWYRQTLGQGPEFLTYFQNEAQLEKSRLLSDRFSAERPKGSFSTLEIQRTEQGDSAMYLCASRRQGTNEKLFFGSGTQLSVL.